The entry that follows covers one TCR beta chain sequence. Antigen unknown. TCRdb's table, derived via immunoSEQ multiplex PCR, lists solely in-frame clones and lacks some. The sample contains about 62,000 clones, more than 75% of which appear only once. The germline CDR1 and CDR2 sequences are SGHDT and YYEEEE. The V gene end was trimmed by 4 bases and the J gene end by 9 bases; junction bases not matched to a gene: 13. The CDR3 is 15 residues long. This entry comes from a study of memory CD4+ T cells and cytomegalovirus serostatus. Study-level points and caveats: Median bootstrapped AUC for CMV status was approximately 0.94 originally, less than 0.93 US-trained.

Single viable CD3+CD4+CD8-CD45RO+ cells were sorted as the memory CD4+ T cells. The source material was memory CD4+ T cells from blood. This receptor was identified in an adult in good health and CMV-seropositive. The gene calls are TRBV5-6 and TRBJ2-4; 7 bases are shared with TRBD1. As DNA, the CDR3 is TGTGCCAGCAGCCTAACGACAGGGCGCCAGGGCATTCAGTACTTC. Amino acids: CASSLTTGRQGIQYF.